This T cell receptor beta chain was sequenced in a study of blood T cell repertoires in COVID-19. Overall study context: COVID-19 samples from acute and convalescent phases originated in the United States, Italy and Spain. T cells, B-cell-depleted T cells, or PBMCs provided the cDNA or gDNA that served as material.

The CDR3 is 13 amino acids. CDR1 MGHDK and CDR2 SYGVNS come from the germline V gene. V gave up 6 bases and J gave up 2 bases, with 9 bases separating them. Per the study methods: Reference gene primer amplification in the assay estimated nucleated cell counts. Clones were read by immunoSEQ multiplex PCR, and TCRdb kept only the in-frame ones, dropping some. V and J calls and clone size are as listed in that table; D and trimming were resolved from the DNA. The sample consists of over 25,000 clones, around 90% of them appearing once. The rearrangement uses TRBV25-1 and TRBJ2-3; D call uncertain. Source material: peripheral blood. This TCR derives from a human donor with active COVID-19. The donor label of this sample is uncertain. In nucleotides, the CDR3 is TGTGCCAGCAGCGGGTTTTACACAGATACGCAGTATTTT. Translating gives CASSGFYTDTQYF.